This T cell receptor beta chain was recovered during a study of cytomegalovirus exposure and HLA in healthy donors. Study results and caveats: For TCR beta chains, V- and J-gene trimming was later linked to a missense DCLRE1C variant. A later analysis showed HLA-associated TCR beta chains outstripping equally common others in clonal expansion. A later analysis by the authors found several of the most significant clusters apparently linked to common viral pathogens.

Worth noting for this clone: Its antigen is as yet unknown.

The germline V gene encodes CDR1 SGDLS and CDR2 YYNGEE. Losses at the gene ends were 3 bases for V and 1 base for J; bases not matched to a gene: 8. The CDR3 is made up of 16 amino acids. 60 Vbeta and 13 Jbeta primers were used in PCR. Per the study methods: Among the unique TCR beta chains that a later analysis counted, about 81 million in all, roughly 11 million were shared. Method: immunoSEQ multiplex PCR; TCRdb's copy keeps in-frame clones and lacks some. That table supplies the V and J calls and clone size; D and trimming were determined from the DNA. The repertoire holds some 62,000 clones, with around 87% as singletons.

What was sequenced was PBMCs. The sequence was collected from a young man in good health and CMV-seronegative. The J gene is TRBJ2-3, the V gene TRBV9, with TRBD2 identical over 7 bases. The CDR3 sequence: CASSESRTRGTDTQYF. In DNA form, the CDR3 reads TGTGCCAGCAGCGAGTCAAGGACTAGGGGCACAGATACGCAGTATTTT.